A selection of T cell receptor beta chains follows, all from one sample in a study of blood T cell repertoires in COVID-19. Method: immunoSEQ multiplex PCR; TCRdb's copy keeps in-frame clones and lacks some. Among approximately 250,000 clones listed, roughly 84% were seen once. Sequencing was carried out using peripheral blood. The origin of the receptors is a woman aged 40 to 50 who had recovered from COVID-19. The CDR3 runs from the conserved cysteine through the conserved F or W. A D gene is named only where the DNA matches it firmly. Size values are once, few and many counts, or a class for expanded clones, and some rows have none.

NA NA TRBJ1-1 TRBV7-3 TGTGCCAGCAGCTTAACAGACATGAACACTGAAGCTTTCTTT CASSLTDMNTEAFF
TRBD2 NA TRBJ2-7 TRBV9 TGTGCCAGCAGCGTCGGTCCCGGGACTAGCGTTCATGTTAGCTTGCAGTACTTC CASSVGPGTSVHVSLQYF
NA few TRBJ2-2 TRBV24-1 TGTGCCACCAGTGCCTCTGACAGAGACACCGGGGAGCTGTTTTTT CATSASDRDTGELFF
TRBD1 NA TRBJ1-1 TRBV7-2 TGTGCCAGCAGCCTGGAGCCGGGACAGGGAAGGCCTTATATCTTT CASSLEPGQGRPYIF
TRBD2 NA TRBJ2-7 TRBV28 TGTGCCAGCAGTTCCTTCAACGGGGGGGCCGACGAGCAGTACTTC CASSSFNGGADEQYF
NA once TRBJ2-1 TRBV27 TGTGCCAGCAGTTTCATCGGAGGCGGGGCCCAGGTTGAGCAGTTCTTC CASSFIGGGAQVEQFF
TRBD2 NA TRBJ2-3 TRBV6-2/TRBV6-3 TGTGCCAGCAGTCATACTAGCGGGGGGGGAGATACGCAGTATTTT CASSHTSGGGDTQYF
TRBD2 NA TRBJ2-2 TRBV25-1 TGTGCCAGCAGTGATTCGATCCTCCGGGGGGCGAACACCGGGGAGCTGTTTTTT CASSDSILRGANTGELFF
TRBD1 once TRBJ1-2 TRBV6-1 TGTGCCAGCAGTGCCGGGACAGGGGCTAACTATGGCTACACCTTC CASSAGTGANYGYTF
NA NA TRBJ2-1 TRBV28 TGTGCCAGCAGCCGATCCACTTACAATGAGCAGTTCTTC CASSRSTYNEQFF